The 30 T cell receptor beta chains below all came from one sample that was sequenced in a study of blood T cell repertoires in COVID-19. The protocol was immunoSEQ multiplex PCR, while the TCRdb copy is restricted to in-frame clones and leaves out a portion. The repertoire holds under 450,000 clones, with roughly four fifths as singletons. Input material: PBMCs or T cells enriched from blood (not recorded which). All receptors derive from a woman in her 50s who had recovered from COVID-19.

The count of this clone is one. DNA for the CDR3: TGTGCCAGTAGTAAGGCTGTATTCCGGGACACCGAAGACGAGCAGTACTTC. Its protein product is CASSKAVFRDTEDEQYF. This rearrangement joins TRBV19 to TRBJ2-7, with D tentatively TRBD1 (6 bases). Germline V gives CDR1 LNHDA, CDR2 SQIVND (reference sequence). This CDR3 comprises 17 residues. Between the trimmed V and J ends, which lost 4 bases and 5 bases, there was a span of 24 bases.

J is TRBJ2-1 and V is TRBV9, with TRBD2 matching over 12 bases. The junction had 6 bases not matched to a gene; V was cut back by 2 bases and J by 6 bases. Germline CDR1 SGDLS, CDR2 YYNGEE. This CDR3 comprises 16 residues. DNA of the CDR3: TGTGCCAGCAGCGTCAGACTAGCGGGGGACTCCAATGAGCAGTTCTTC. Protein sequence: CASSVRLAGDSNEQFF. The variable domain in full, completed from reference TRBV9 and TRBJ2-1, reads DSGVTQTPKHLITATGQRVTLRCSPRSGDLSVYWYQQSLDQGLQFLIQYYNGEERAKGNILERFSAQQFPDLHSELNLSSLELGDSALYFCASSVRLAGDSNEQFFGPGTRLTVL.

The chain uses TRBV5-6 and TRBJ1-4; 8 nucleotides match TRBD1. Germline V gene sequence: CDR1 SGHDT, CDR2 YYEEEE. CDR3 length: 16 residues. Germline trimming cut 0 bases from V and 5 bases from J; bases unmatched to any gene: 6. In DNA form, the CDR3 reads TGTGCCAGCAGCTTGGCCCTTACAGGGGGGAATGAAAAACTGTTTTTT. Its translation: CASSLALTGGNEKLFF.

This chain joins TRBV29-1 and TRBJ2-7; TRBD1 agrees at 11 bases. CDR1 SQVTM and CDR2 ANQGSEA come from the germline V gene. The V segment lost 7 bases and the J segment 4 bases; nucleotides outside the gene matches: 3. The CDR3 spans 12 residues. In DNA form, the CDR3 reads TGCAGCGGGGGACAGGGGGTGTACGAGCAGTACTTC. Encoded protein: CSGGQGVYEQYF.

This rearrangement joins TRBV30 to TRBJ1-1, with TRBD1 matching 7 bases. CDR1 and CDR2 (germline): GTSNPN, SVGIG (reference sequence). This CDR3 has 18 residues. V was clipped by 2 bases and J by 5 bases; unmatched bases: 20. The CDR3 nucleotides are TGTGCCTGGAGTTTTCCACATACGGGAAGGGGGCAGCGGACTGAAGCTTTCTTT. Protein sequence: CAWSFPHTGRGQRTEAFF.

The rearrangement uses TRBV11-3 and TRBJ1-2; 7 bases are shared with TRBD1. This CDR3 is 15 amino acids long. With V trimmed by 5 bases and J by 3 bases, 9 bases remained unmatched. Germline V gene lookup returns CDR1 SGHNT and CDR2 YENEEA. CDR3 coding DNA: TGTGCCAGCAGCCATCGGGACAGTCTGCACTATGGCTACACCTTC. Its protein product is CASSHRDSLHYGYTF.

This CDR3 reads CASSLDSGGWSETQYF. DNA for the CDR3: TGTGCCAGCAGCTTAGATTCGGGAGGTTGGTCGGAGACCCAGTACTTC. The rearrangement joins TRBV7-2 to TRBJ2-5, with 7 bases lining up with TRBD2. V trimming: 1 base; J trimming: 5 bases; junction bases outside the gene matches: 10. Germline V CDR1 and CDR2: SGHTA, FQGNSA. This CDR3 contains 16 residues.

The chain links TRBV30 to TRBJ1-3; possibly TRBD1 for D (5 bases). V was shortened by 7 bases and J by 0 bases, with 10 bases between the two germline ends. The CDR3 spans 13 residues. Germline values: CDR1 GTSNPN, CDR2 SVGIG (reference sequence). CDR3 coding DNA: TGTGCCTTAAGACAGTCCTCTGGAAACACCATATATTTT. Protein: CALRQSSGNTIYF.

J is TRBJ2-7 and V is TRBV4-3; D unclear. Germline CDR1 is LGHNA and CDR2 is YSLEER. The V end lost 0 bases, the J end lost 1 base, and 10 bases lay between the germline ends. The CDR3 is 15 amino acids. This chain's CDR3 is CASSQDLTSSYEQYF. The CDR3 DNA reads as TGCGCCAGCAGCCAAGACTTGACATCATCCTACGAGCAGTACTTC.

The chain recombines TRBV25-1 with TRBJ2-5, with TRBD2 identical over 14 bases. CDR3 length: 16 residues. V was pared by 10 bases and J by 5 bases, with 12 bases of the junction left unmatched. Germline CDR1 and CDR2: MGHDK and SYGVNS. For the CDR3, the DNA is TGTGCCACCTCTGTCCGACTAGCGGGAGGGCGGGAGACCCAGTACTTC. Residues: CATSVRLAGGRETQYF.

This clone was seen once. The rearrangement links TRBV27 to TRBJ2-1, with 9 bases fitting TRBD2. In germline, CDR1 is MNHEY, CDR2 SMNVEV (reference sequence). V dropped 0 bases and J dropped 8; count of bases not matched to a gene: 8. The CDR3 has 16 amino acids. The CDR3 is CASSLSYSGSFYEQFF. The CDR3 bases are TGTGCCAGCAGTTTATCGTATAGCGGGAGTTTCTATGAGCAGTTCTTC.

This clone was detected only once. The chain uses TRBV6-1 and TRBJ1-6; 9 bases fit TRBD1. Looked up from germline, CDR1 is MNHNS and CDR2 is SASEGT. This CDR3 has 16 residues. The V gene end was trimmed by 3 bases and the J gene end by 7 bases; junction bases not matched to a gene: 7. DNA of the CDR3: TGTGCCAGCAGTGATCTGGTGGGGACAGGGAATTCACCCCTCCACTTT. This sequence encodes CASSDLVGTGNSPLHF.

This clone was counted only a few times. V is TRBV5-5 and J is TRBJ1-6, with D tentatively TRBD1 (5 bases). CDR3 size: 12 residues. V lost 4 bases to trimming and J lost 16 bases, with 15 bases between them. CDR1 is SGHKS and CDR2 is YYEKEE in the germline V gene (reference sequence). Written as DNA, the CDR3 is TGTGCCAGCAGCCCCCACCTGGGGACTCTCCACTTT. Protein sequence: CASSPHLGTLHF.

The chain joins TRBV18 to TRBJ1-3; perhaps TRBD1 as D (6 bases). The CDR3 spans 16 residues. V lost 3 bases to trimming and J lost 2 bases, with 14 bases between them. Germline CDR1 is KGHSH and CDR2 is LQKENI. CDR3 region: CASSPSGRGAGNTIYF. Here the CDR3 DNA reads TGTGCCAGCTCACCCAGTGGCAGGGGTGCTGGAAACACCATATATTTT.

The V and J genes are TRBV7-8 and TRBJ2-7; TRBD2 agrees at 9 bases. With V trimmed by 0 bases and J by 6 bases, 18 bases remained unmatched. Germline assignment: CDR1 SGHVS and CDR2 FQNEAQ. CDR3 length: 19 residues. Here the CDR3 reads CASSLALGGRAIGGSEQYF. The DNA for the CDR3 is TGTGCCAGCAGCTTAGCGCTGGGCGGGAGGGCCATCGGTGGGTCCGAGCAGTACTTC. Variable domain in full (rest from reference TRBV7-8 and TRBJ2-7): GAGVSQSPRYKVAKRGQDVALRCDPISGHVSLFWYQQALGQGPEFLTYFQNEAQLDKSGLPSDRFFAERPEGSVSTLKIQRTQQEDSAVYLCASSLALGGRAIGGSEQYFGPGTRLTVT.

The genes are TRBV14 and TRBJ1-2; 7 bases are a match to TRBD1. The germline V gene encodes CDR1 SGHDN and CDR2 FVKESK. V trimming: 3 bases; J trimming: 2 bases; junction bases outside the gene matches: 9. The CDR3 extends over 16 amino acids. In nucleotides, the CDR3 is TGTGCCAGCAGCCACCTTAGACAGGGAGCGAACTATGGCTACACCTTC. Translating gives CASSHLRQGANYGYTF.

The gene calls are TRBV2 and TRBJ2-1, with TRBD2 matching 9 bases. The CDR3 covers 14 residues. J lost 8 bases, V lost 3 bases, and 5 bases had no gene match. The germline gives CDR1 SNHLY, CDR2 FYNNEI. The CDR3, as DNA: TGTGCCAGCAGTGATTTAGCGGGAGTTTATGAGCAGTTCTTC. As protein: CASSDLAGVYEQFF.

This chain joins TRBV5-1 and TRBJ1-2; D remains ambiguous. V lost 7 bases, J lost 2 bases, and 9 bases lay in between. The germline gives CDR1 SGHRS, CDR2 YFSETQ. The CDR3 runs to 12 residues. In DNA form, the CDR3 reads TGCGCCAGCGCTGACACGAACTATGGCTACACCTTC. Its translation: CASADTNYGYTF.

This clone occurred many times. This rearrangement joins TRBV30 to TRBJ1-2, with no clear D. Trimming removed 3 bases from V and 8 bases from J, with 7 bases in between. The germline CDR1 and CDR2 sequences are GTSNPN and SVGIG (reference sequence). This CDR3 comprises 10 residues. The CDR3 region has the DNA TGTGCCTGGAGGAGAGGGGGCTACACCTTC. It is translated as CAWRRGGYTF.

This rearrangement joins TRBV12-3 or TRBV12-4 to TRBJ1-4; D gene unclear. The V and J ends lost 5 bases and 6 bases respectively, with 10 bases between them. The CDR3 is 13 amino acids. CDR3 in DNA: TGTGCCAGCAGTAACCAACTGGATGAAAAACTGTTTTTT. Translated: CASSNQLDEKLFF.

The CDR3 sequence: CASGLTGLAKAFF. As DNA, the CDR3 is TGTGCCAGCGGTCTGACAGGTCTGGCTAAGGCTTTCTTT. The gene calls are TRBV7-9 and TRBJ1-1, with a tentative D call TRBD1 (6 bases). CDR3 length: 13 residues. V lost 8 bases and J lost 11, with 21 bases in between. The germline gives CDR1 SEHNR, CDR2 FQNEAQ (reference sequence).

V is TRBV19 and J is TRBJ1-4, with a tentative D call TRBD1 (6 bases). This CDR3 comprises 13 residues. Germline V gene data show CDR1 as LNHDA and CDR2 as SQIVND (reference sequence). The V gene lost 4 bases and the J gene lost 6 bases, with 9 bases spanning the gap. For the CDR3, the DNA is TGTGCCAGTAGTAAGGACAGCTATGAAAAACTGTTTTTT. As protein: CASSKDSYEKLFF.

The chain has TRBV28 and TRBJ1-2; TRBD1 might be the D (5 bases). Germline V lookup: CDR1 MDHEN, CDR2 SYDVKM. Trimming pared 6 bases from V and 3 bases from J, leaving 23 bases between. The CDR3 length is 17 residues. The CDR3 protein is CASRPGTGGFSHYGYTF. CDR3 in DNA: TGTGCCAGCAGACCCGGGACGGGAGGGTTTTCCCACTATGGCTACACCTTC.

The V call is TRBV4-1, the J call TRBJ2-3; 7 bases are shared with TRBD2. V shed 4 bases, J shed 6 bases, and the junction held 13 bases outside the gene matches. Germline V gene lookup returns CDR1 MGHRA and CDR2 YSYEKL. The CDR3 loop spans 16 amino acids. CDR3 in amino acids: CASSRTLQGGVDTQYF. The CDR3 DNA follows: TGCGCCAGCAGCCGTACTCTCCAGGGAGGGGTCGATACGCAGTATTTT.

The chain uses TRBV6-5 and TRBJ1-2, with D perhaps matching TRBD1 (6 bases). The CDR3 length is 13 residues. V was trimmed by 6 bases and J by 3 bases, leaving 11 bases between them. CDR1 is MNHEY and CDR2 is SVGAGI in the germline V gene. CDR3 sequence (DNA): TGTGCCAGCAGCCCAGGGGATTACTATGGCTACACCTTC. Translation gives CASSPGDYYGYTF.

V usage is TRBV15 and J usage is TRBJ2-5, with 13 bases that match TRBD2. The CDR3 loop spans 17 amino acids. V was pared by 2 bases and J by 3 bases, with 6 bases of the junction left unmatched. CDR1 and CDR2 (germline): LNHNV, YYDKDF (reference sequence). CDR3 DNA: TGTGCCACCAGCAGACCCCGGGGGACTAGCGGGAAAGAGACCCAGTACTTC. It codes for CATSRPRGTSGKETQYF.

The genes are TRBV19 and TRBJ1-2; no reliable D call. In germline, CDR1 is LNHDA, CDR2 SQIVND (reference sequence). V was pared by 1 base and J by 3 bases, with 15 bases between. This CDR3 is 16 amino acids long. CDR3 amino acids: CASSIGRRLQDYGYTF. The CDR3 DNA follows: TGTGCCAGTAGTATAGGTCGCAGGTTACAAGACTATGGCTACACCTTC.

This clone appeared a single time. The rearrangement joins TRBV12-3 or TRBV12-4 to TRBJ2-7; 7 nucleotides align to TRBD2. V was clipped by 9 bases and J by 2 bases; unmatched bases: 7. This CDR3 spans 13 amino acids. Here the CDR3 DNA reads TGTGCCAGTGGGACTACAGCCACCTACGAGCAGTACTTC. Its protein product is CASGTTATYEQYF.

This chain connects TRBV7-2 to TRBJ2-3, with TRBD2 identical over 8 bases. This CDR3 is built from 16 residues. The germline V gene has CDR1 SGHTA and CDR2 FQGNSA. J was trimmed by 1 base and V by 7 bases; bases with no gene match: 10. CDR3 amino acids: CASTLGGGRGTDTQYF. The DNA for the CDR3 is TGTGCCAGCACCCTCGGGGGGGGGAGGGGCACAGATACGCAGTATTTT.

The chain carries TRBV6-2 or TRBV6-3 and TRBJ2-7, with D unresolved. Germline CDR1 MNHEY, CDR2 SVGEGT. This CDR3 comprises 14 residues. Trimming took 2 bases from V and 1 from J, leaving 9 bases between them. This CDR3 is CASSYSEVSYEQYF. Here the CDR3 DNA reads TGTGCCAGCAGTTACAGTGAGGTTTCCTACGAGCAGTACTTC.